Following are 30 T cell receptor beta chains from one sample sequenced in a study of beta chain features in type 1 diabetes listed by TCRdb under 2018. The library was obtained by the immunoSEQ multiplex PCR assay. All of the isolated RNA was reverse transcribed with the High Capacity cDNA Reverse Transcription Kit, so expressed TCRB transcripts were sequenced. The table comes from immuneACCESS by way of TCRdb, which keeps in-frame sequences with V and J called. Part of the clones is missing from these tables; in studies checked, under half for an unresolved V gene and the rest for unknown reasons. Recorded for this sample are hundreds of thousands of clones; 9.5% to 12% of them occurred a single time. 0.015% to 0.02% of the sample goes to the ten largest clones. Sequenced sample: naive CD4+ T cells from blood. This specimen's cell subset or site label, per the study, means: true naive CD4+ T cells. These receptors were taken from a young woman in good health.

The sample holds a few counts of this clone. The chain couples TRBV7-2 to TRBJ2-7; perhaps TRBD1 as D (6 bases). From germline, CDR1 is SGHTA and CDR2 FQGNSA. Trimming removed 5 bases from V and 4 bases from J, with 18 bases in between. CDR3 length: 15 residues. The CDR3 loop reads CASSLGVGQQYEQYF. The CDR3 nucleotides read TGTGCCAGCAGCCTAGGAGTAGGACAGCAATACGAGCAGTACTTC.

The table lists this clone with a few counts. The V gene is TRBV27, the J gene TRBJ2-7; 9 bases line up with TRBD2. From germline, CDR1 is MNHEY and CDR2 SMNVEV (reference sequence). The CDR3 spans 15 residues. The junction had 9 bases not matched to a gene; V was cut back by 5 bases and J by 4 bases. CDR3 region: CASSPRREGTYEQYF. The CDR3 DNA reads as TGTGCCAGCAGTCCCCGGCGGGAGGGCACGTACGAGCAGTACTTC.

In its sample, this clone was seen a few times. This chain joins TRBV4-3 and TRBJ2-1; 10 bases fit TRBD1. Germline V lookup: CDR1 LGHNA, CDR2 YSLEER. The junction had 12 bases not matched to a gene; V was cut back by 3 bases and J by 10 bases. This CDR3 is built from 16 residues. This CDR3 is CASSHLGTGVPREQFF. The CDR3 DNA reads TGCGCCAGCAGCCACCTCGGGACAGGGGTACCTAGGGAGCAGTTCTTC.

The J gene is TRBJ2-3, the V gene TRBV14; 10 bases map to TRBD2. With V trimmed by 4 bases and J by 2 bases, 6 bases remained unmatched. The CDR3 length is 16 residues. Germline CDR1 and CDR2: SGHDN and FVKESK. The CDR3, as DNA: TGTGCCAGCAGCCGCGGACTAGCGGTAAACACAGATACGCAGTATTTT. It codes for CASSRGLAVNTDTQYF.

In its sample, this clone was seen a few times. The chain carries TRBV28 and TRBJ2-7, with D tentatively TRBD1 (6 bases). V shed 6 bases and J shed 0 bases, with 12 bases lying between them. The CDR3 is made up of 14 amino acids. Germline CDR1 MDHEN, CDR2 SYDVKM. Here the CDR3 reads CASRAQGFSYEQYF. DNA of the CDR3: TGTGCCAGCAGGGCACAGGGCTTCTCCTACGAGCAGTACTTC.

This clone was picked up a small number of times. The chain carries TRBV5-4 and TRBJ2-3; 8 bases align to TRBD1. The CDR3 runs 16 residues. Per the germline V gene, CDR1 is SGHNT and CDR2 is YYREEE (reference sequence). Trimming cost V 0 bases and J 3 bases; bases outside gene matches: 6. The CDR3 protein is CASSLATDRATDTQYF. CDR3 bases: TGTGCCAGCAGCTTGGCCACGGACAGGGCTACAGATACGCAGTATTTT.

The V gene is TRBV7-2, the J gene TRBJ1-1, with D tentatively TRBD1 (5 bases). The ends were cut back, 2 bases at V and 1 base at J, with 11 bases in the middle. The CDR3 length is 15 residues. Germline CDR1 reads SGHTA; CDR2 reads FQGNSA. CDR3 residues: CASSLQGLGNTEAFF. The CDR3, as DNA: TGTGCCAGCAGCTTACAGGGTCTAGGGAACACTGAAGCTTTCTTT.

This clone showed up just a few times. The rearrangement joins TRBV7-2 to TRBJ1-2; TRBD1 is a possible D gene (6 bases). The germline V gene has CDR1 SGHTA and CDR2 FQGNSA. V lost 1 base to trimming and J lost 7 bases, with 22 bases between them. The CDR3 length is 17 residues. The CDR3 nucleotides are TGTGCCAGCAGCTTAGTCGCAGGGGCGAGAGGTGGCGGTGGCTACACCTTC. It yields the protein CASSLVAGARGGGGYTF.

The rearrangement links TRBV19 to TRBJ2-3, with 8 positions matching TRBD2. Germline CDR1 reads LNHDA; CDR2 reads SQIVND (reference sequence). This CDR3 contains 16 residues. Losses at the gene ends were 9 bases for V and 1 base for J; bases not matched to a gene: 12. Here the CDR3 DNA reads TGTGCCAGCACCGAACAACTAGCGGACGGCACAGATACGCAGTATTTT. This encodes CASTEQLADGTDTQYF. Full variable domain (outside the CDR3, taken from reference TRBV19 and TRBJ2-3): DGGITQSPKYLFRKEGQNVTLSCEQNLNHDAMYWYRQDPGQGLRLIYYSQIVNDFQKGDIAEGYSVSREKKESFPLTVTSAQKNPTAFYLCASTEQLADGTDTQYFGPGTRLTVL.

This clone was seen more than once but under ten times. This chain connects TRBV6-1 to TRBJ2-1, with D hard to call. CDR3 size: 10 residues. Germline lookup yields CDR1 MNHNS and CDR2 SASEGT. V lost 5 bases to trimming and J lost 7 bases, with 3 bases between them. CDR3: CASSHNEQFF. The CDR3 nucleotides are TGTGCCAGCAGTCATAATGAGCAGTTCTTC.

The chain has TRBV7-9 and TRBJ1-5; no clear D gene. The CDR3 sequence is 15 residues long. Germline V lookup: CDR1 SEHNR, CDR2 FQNEAQ (reference sequence). Trimming took off 5 bases at V and 8 bases at J, with 19 bases between the two ends. The CDR3 DNA reads as TGTGCCAGCAGCCCCGGCCCGGCAGGAGGGAAGCCCCAGCATTTT. Translating it yields CASSPGPAGGKPQHF. The variable domain in full, completed from reference TRBV7-9 and TRBJ1-5, reads DTGVSQNPRHKITKRGQNVTFRCDPISEHNRLYWYRQTLGQGPEFLTYFQNEAQLEKSRLLSDRFSAERPKGSFSTLEIQRTEQGDSAMYLCASSPGPAGGKPQHFGDGTRLSIL.

In this sample, this clone turned up a few times. The V gene is TRBV16, the J gene TRBJ2-1; tentative D call: TRBD2 (6 bases). The CDR3 is 15 amino acids. The V and J ends lost 4 bases and 3 bases respectively, with 13 bases between them. Germline-derived CDR1 and CDR2 are KGHSY and FQNENV. CDR3 coding DNA: TGTGCCAGCAGCCGGAGACTAGAAGGCTACAATGAGCAGTTCTTC. Protein sequence: CASSRRLEGYNEQFF.

A few counts support this clone. V usage is TRBV19 and J usage is TRBJ2-7, with 12 bases fitting TRBD2. CDR3 length equals 14 residues. V lost 8 bases, J lost 2 bases, and 4 bases stayed unmatched. Germline assignment: CDR1 LNHDA and CDR2 SQIVND (reference sequence). CDR3 sequence reads: CASRTSGTTYEQYF. CDR3 DNA sequence: TGTGCCAGTCGGACTAGCGGGACGACCTACGAGCAGTACTTC.

This clone occurred a few times. V usage is TRBV5-1 and J usage is TRBJ1-1, with D uncertain. Germline lookup yields CDR1 SGHRS and CDR2 YFSETQ. CDR3 size: 15 residues. Trimming removed 4 bases at V and 4 bases at J, with 17 bases between. The CDR3 spells CASSIGDTERTEAFF. CDR3 nucleotides: TGCGCCAGCAGCATCGGTGACACTGAACGCACTGAAGCTTTCTTT.

This clone was recorded a few times. This chain links TRBV7-2 with TRBJ1-1; perhaps TRBD1 as D (5 bases). The V end lost 2 bases, the J end lost 4 bases, and 11 bases lay between the germline ends. The CDR3 is 14 residues long. The germline gives CDR1 SGHTA, CDR2 FQGNSA. CDR3: CASSLRRVVTEAFF. The CDR3 nucleotides are TGTGCCAGCAGCTTACGCAGGGTGGTCACTGAAGCTTTCTTT. Drawing the rest from reference TRBV7-2 and TRBJ1-1, the complete variable domain is GAGVSQSPSNKVTEKGKDVELRCDPISGHTALYWYRQSLGQGLEFLIYFQGNSAPDKSGLPSDRFSAERTGGSVSTLTIQRTQQEDSAVYLCASSLRRVVTEAFFGQGTRLTVV.

The chain is built from TRBV27 and TRBJ2-2, with D possibly being TRBD1 (6 bases). Germline values: CDR1 MNHEY, CDR2 SMNVEV (reference sequence). This CDR3 is built from 15 residues. V was cut by 7 bases and J by 5 bases, with 17 bases left in between. CDR3 loop: CASTSAGTKTGELFF. CDR3 sequence (DNA): TGTGCCAGCACATCAGCCGGGACAAAAACCGGGGAGCTGTTTTTT.

The genes are TRBV7-8 and TRBJ2-2, with TRBD2 matching 16 bases. This CDR3 is 16 amino acids long. After removal of 5 bases from V and 7 bases from J, the junction contained 4 bases not matched to a gene. Germline CDR1 SGHVS, CDR2 FQNEAQ. CDR3 nucleotides: TGTGCCAGCAGCACCGGGACTAGCGGGAGGGTCGGGGAGCTGTTTTTT. Translation gives CASSTGTSGRVGELFF.

This clone turned up a few times. The chain uses TRBV18 and TRBJ2-1; 11 nucleotides match TRBD1. This CDR3 region has 16 residues. V lost 1 base to trimming and J lost 7 bases; unmatched junction nucleotides: 6. The germline CDR1 and CDR2 sequences are KGHSH and LQKENI. CDR3 region: CASSPLGQGARNEQFF. The DNA for the CDR3 is TGTGCCAGCTCACCACTCGGACAGGGGGCGCGAAATGAGCAGTTCTTC.

This clone was counted a single time. The rearrangement uses TRBV9 and TRBJ2-3; TRBD2 is a possible D gene (5 bases). The V gene's germline CDR1 is SGDLS and CDR2 YYNGEE. V was cut by 0 bases and J by 2 bases, with 13 bases left in between. This CDR3 is built from 16 residues. The CDR3 bases are TGTGCCAGCAGCGTAGGACTACTACCTTACACAGATACGCAGTATTTT. It translates to CASSVGLLPYTDTQYF.

The genes are TRBV7-2 and TRBJ2-7; TRBD1 aligns across 8 bases. Germline V gene sequence: CDR1 SGHTA, CDR2 FQGNSA. Trimming cost V 2 bases and J 5 bases; bases outside gene matches: 8. This CDR3 is built from 15 residues. This CDR3 is CASSLPRTGSNEQYF. The CDR3 DNA sequence: TGTGCCAGCAGCTTACCCAGGACAGGGAGCAACGAGCAGTACTTC.

A few counts support this clone. The chain has TRBV30 and TRBJ2-1; 9 nucleotides match TRBD2. With V trimmed by 2 bases and J by 10 bases, 9 bases remained unmatched. This CDR3 comprises 14 residues. CDR1 and CDR2 from the germline V gene are GTSNPN and SVGIG (reference sequence). The CDR3 DNA follows: TGTGCCTGGAGTTACCCGAGGACTAGCGTCGAGCAGTTCTTC. Its translation is CAWSYPRTSVEQFF.

This clone occurred a few times. The V gene is TRBV5-1, the J gene TRBJ2-1, with TRBD2 matching 12 bases. With V trimmed by 6 bases and J by 7 bases, 11 bases remained unmatched. The V gene's germline CDR1 is SGHRS and CDR2 YFSETQ. The CDR3 consists of 16 residues. CDR3 residues: CASTPRGLAGSNEQFF. The CDR3 bases are TGCGCCAGCACCCCACGGGGACTAGCGGGTAGTAATGAGCAGTTCTTC.

The chain links TRBV7-2 to TRBJ2-3; 9 bases agree with TRBD2. Germline V gene sequence: CDR1 SGHTA, CDR2 FQGNSA. J gave up 4 bases and V 5 bases, and 7 bases lay outside the gene matches. The CDR3 contains 15 residues. Written as DNA, the CDR3 is TGTGCCAGCAGCCCGGACAGCGGGGGGTCAGATACGCAGTATTTT. Protein: CASSPDSGGSDTQYF.

The chain employs TRBV5-1 and TRBJ2-4, with TRBD1 matching 7 bases. CDR1 and CDR2 (germline): SGHRS, YFSETQ. V dropped 4 bases and J dropped 0; count of bases not matched to a gene: 7. The CDR3 extends over 16 amino acids. CDR3 bases: TGCGCCAGCAGCCCCGGGACAGACCCAGCCAAAAACATTCAGTACTTC. Amino acids: CASSPGTDPAKNIQYF.

The chain recombines TRBV5-1 with TRBJ2-5; TRBD1 is a possible D gene (6 bases). The V gene lost 3 bases and the J gene lost 1 base, with 10 bases spanning the gap. Germline-derived CDR1 and CDR2 are SGHRS and YFSETQ. The CDR3 is made up of 14 amino acids. The CDR3 loop is CASSSDSGQETQYF. As DNA, the CDR3 is TGCGCCAGCAGCTCGGACAGTGGCCAAGAGACCCAGTACTTC.

The sample holds a few counts of this clone. The J gene is TRBJ2-4, the V gene TRBV9; D not certain. The V end was cut by 3 bases, the J end by 4 bases, with 14 bases between. There are 15 residues in the CDR3. Germline values: CDR1 SGDLS, CDR2 YYNGEE. CDR3 sequence reads: CASSGPGNKKNIQYF. In DNA form, the CDR3 reads TGTGCCAGCAGCGGACCGGGTAACAAGAAAAACATTCAGTACTTC.

This chain links TRBV5-4 with TRBJ2-5; possible D gene TRBD1, 5 bases. Per the germline V gene, CDR1 is SGHNT and CDR2 is YYREEE (reference sequence). CDR3 length: 16 amino acids. V was pared by 5 bases and J by 4 bases, with 21 bases between. As DNA, the CDR3 is TGTGCCAGCAGTTCCGACAGTGCACCCCAGAGAGAGACCCAGTACTTC. Protein product: CASSSDSAPQRETQYF.

V and J are TRBV2 and TRBJ1-5; TRBD1 aligns across 7 bases. The CDR3 has 15 amino acids. Trimming cost V 4 bases and J 1 base; bases outside gene matches: 4. In germline, CDR1 is SNHLY, CDR2 FYNNEI. CDR3 protein: CASSGGQASNQPQHF. For the CDR3, the DNA is TGTGCCAGCAGTGGCGGACAGGCGAGCAATCAGCCCCAGCATTTT. Full variable domain (outside the CDR3, taken from reference TRBV2 and TRBJ1-5): EPEVTQTPSHQVTQMGQEVILRCVPISNHLYFYWYRQILGQKVEFLVSFYNNEISEKSEIFDDQFSVERPDGSNFTLKIRSTKLEDSAMYFCASSGGQASNQPQHFGDGTRLSIL.

The V gene is TRBV2, the J gene TRBJ2-1; TRBD2 matches 7 bases. The CDR3 sequence is 15 residues long. CDR1 and CDR2 from the germline V gene are SNHLY and FYNNEI. The V segment lost 4 bases and the J segment 11 bases; nucleotides outside the gene matches: 14. CDR3 protein: CASSGGLRRESKQFF. The CDR3 DNA is TGTGCCAGCAGTGGGGGGTTAAGGCGGGAGTCCAAGCAGTTCTTC. Combining the CDR3 with reference TRBV2 and TRBJ2-1 gives the whole variable domain EPEVTQTPSHQVTQMGQEVILRCVPISNHLYFYWYRQILGQKVEFLVSFYNNEISEKSEIFDDQFSVERPDGSNFTLKIRSTKLEDSAMYFCASSGGLRRESKQFFGPGTRLTVL.

The chain couples TRBV15 to TRBJ2-1; possibly TRBD2 for D (5 bases). The CDR3 contains 12 residues. The V and J ends lost 1 base and 8 bases respectively, with 6 bases between them. CDR1 LNHNV and CDR2 YYDKDF come from the germline V gene (reference sequence). CDR3 residues: CATSRAGYEQFF. The CDR3 DNA reads as TGTGCCACCAGCAGAGCGGGGTATGAGCAGTTCTTC.